These 19 T cell receptor beta chains were all obtained from the same sample, sequenced in a study of cytomegalovirus exposure and HLA in healthy donors. The PCR contained 60 Vbeta and 13 Jbeta primers. Assay: immunoSEQ multiplex PCR; the TCRdb copy retains only in-frame clones and omits some. The sample consists of about 160,000 clones, roughly 80% of them appearing once. The sample comprised PBMCs. The receptors were gathered from a man aged 40-49 years in good health and CMV-seronegative.

This chain links TRBV5-4 with TRBJ1-3; D is unresolved. V lost 0 bases and J 5 bases, leaving 21 bases between the germline ends. In germline, CDR1 is SGHNT, CDR2 YYREEE (reference sequence). This CDR3 is 18 amino acids long. The CDR3 bases are TGTGCCAGCAGCTTGGTACCCTTCATCCGCGACGACAGAAACACCATATATTTT. It is translated as CASSLVPFIRDDRNTIYF.

The chain has TRBV7-9 and TRBJ2-3, with TRBD1 matching over 8 bases. J was trimmed by 4 bases and V by 3 bases; bases with no gene match: 9. Germline CDR1 is SEHNR and CDR2 is FQNEAQ (reference sequence). This CDR3 has 16 amino acids. CDR3 residues: CASSFTGRQGPDTQYF. DNA for the CDR3: TGTGCCAGCAGCTTTACCGGCCGACAGGGGCCAGATACGCAGTATTTT.

The genes are TRBV4-1 and TRBJ1-5; 11 bases fit TRBD1. The CDR3 length is 15 residues. Losses at the gene ends were 4 bases for V and 5 bases for J; bases not matched to a gene: 4. Per germline, CDR1 MGHRA and CDR2 YSYEKL. CDR3 sequence: CASSLRDRGDQPQHF. CDR3 sequence (DNA): TGCGCCAGCAGCCTGAGGGACAGGGGGGATCAGCCCCAGCATTTT.

The V gene is TRBV9, the J gene TRBJ2-3, with 12 bases lining up with TRBD2. Per germline, CDR1 SGDLS and CDR2 YYNGEE. V gave up 3 bases and J gave up 4 bases; unmatched junction bases: 6. The CDR3 covers 16 residues. CDR3 in amino acids: CASSATTSGGADTQYF. The CDR3 coding sequence is TGTGCCAGCAGCGCAACGACTAGCGGGGGTGCAGATACGCAGTATTTT.

V gene TRBV5-1 combines with J gene TRBJ2-5, with D uncertain. V dropped 1 base and J dropped 1 base, with 8 bases sitting between them. Germline V gene lookup returns CDR1 SGHRS and CDR2 YFSETQ. CDR3 size: 14 residues. The CDR3 here is CASSLFRPQETQYF. CDR3 coding DNA: TGCGCCAGCAGCTTGTTCCGTCCCCAAGAGACCCAGTACTTC. Variable domain in full (rest from reference TRBV5-1 and TRBJ2-5): KAGVTQTPRYLIKTRGQQVTLSCSPISGHRSVSWYQQTPGQGLQFLFEYFSETQRNKGNFPGRFSGRQFSNSRSEMNVSTLELGDSALYLCASSLFRPQETQYFGPGTRLLVL.

The V gene is TRBV6-6, the J gene TRBJ2-5; 9 bases match TRBD1. The CDR3 totals 16 residues. Losses at the gene ends were 5 bases for V and 5 bases for J; bases not matched to a gene: 12. Germline CDR1 MNHNY, CDR2 SVGAGI (reference sequence). This CDR3 is CASSTSGQGLLETQYF. The CDR3 nucleotides read TGTGCCAGCAGTACCTCGGGACAGGGCTTGTTGGAGACCCAGTACTTC.

The chain employs TRBV28 and TRBJ2-1; weak D call: TRBD1 (6 bases). CDR3 length: 15 residues. V lost 5 bases to trimming and J lost 3 bases, with 14 bases between them. Germline V gene data show CDR1 as MDHEN and CDR2 as SYDVKM. CDR3 nucleotides: TGTGCCAGCAGTACGACAGGTACGGGCTACAATGAGCAGTTCTTC. This sequence encodes CASSTTGTGYNEQFF.

CDR3: CASSLRVGRGGYNEQFF. As DNA, the CDR3 is TGTGCCAGCAGTTTACGGGTGGGGCGGGGGGGGTACAATGAGCAGTTCTTC. The rearrangement uses TRBV27 and TRBJ2-1; 9 bases are shared with TRBD2. Germline CDR1 MNHEY, CDR2 SMNVEV (reference sequence). V shed 2 bases, J shed 4 bases, and the junction held 9 bases outside the gene matches. The CDR3 runs to 17 residues.

The genes are TRBV19 and TRBJ1-6, with D possibly being TRBD1 (5 bases). The CDR3 has 13 amino acids. Germline CDR1 LNHDA, CDR2 SQIVND (reference sequence). V lost 5 bases to trimming and J lost 10 bases, with 12 bases between them. DNA of the CDR3: TGTGCCAGTAGTCCTTCAGGGTGGTCACCCCTCCACTTT. Its translation: CASSPSGWSPLHF.

In its sample, this clone was seen once. The rearrangement links TRBV28 to TRBJ1-2; D ambiguous. The CDR3 contains 16 residues. The germline V gene has CDR1 MDHEN and CDR2 SYDVKM. Between the trimmed V and J ends, which lost 6 bases and 0 bases, there was a span of 17 bases. The CDR3 spells CASSSWATATNYGYTF. CDR3 nucleotides: TGTGCCAGCAGCTCCTGGGCTACAGCCACTAACTATGGCTACACCTTC.

This chain uses TRBV4-2 with TRBJ2-7; TRBD1 agrees at 7 bases. The trim removed 1 base at V and 2 bases at J, leaving 5 bases unmatched. Germline CDR1 and CDR2: LGHNA and YNFKEQ. This CDR3 region has 15 residues. The CDR3 DNA is TGTGCCAGCAGCCAAGGAGGGGGCGCGGCCTACGAGCAGTACTTC. Translation gives CASSQGGGAAYEQYF.

This chain joins TRBV7-6 and TRBJ2-7; D is perhaps TRBD1 (6 bases). Germline values: CDR1 SGHVS, CDR2 FNYEAQ. The CDR3 covers 13 residues. Trimming removed 7 bases from V and 0 bases from J, with 10 bases in between. CDR3 amino acids: CASTTGHSYEQYF. The CDR3 DNA reads as TGTGCCAGCACCACAGGGCACTCCTACGAGCAGTACTTC.

The rearrangement joins TRBV9 to TRBJ1-1; TRBD1 matches 8 bases. Looked up from germline, CDR1 is SGDLS and CDR2 is YYNGEE. Trimming took 0 bases from V and 0 from J; bases not matched to a gene: 1. This CDR3 has 15 amino acids. The CDR3 region is CASSVVTGVNTEAFF. CDR3 DNA sequence: TGTGCCAGCAGCGTAGTGACAGGGGTGAACACTGAAGCTTTCTTT.

CDR3 loop: CASSRVPGQGDEQFF. CDR3 in DNA: TGTGCCAGCAGCCGAGTCCCGGGACAGGGGGATGAGCAGTTCTTC. V usage is TRBV14 and J usage is TRBJ2-1; 11 bases map to TRBD1. This CDR3 contains 15 residues. V lost 4 bases to trimming and J lost 8 bases; unmatched junction nucleotides: 7. Germline lookup yields CDR1 SGHDN and CDR2 FVKESK.

This clone was observed at least ten times. V is TRBV5-4 and J is TRBJ2-3; D ambiguous. The CDR3 contains 12 residues. V lost 5 bases and J lost 10, with 14 bases in between. Germline CDR1 and CDR2: SGHNT and YYREEE (reference sequence). The CDR3 DNA follows: TGTGCCAGCAGTTTAGCAAACCGAGCGCAGTATTTT. It yields the protein CASSLANRAQYF.

This clone was detected only a few times. This chain connects TRBV29-1 to TRBJ2-3, with 12 bases lining up with TRBD2. CDR3 size: 14 residues. CDR1 and CDR2 (germline): SQVTM, ANQGSEA. J gave up 6 bases and V 5 bases, and 6 bases lay outside the gene matches. Here the CDR3 reads CSVPGLAGSDTQYF. In DNA, the CDR3 is TGCAGCGTTCCGGGACTAGCGGGCTCGGATACGCAGTATTTT.

The chain couples TRBV6-1 to TRBJ1-5, with 7 nucleotides matching TRBD1. Germline assignment: CDR1 MNHNS and CDR2 SASEGT. This CDR3 is built from 15 residues. The V segment lost 6 bases and the J segment 3 bases; nucleotides outside the gene matches: 8. This CDR3 reads CASSETGKDNQPQHF. The DNA of the CDR3 is TGTGCCAGCAGCGAGACAGGGAAAGACAATCAGCCCCAGCATTTT.

The chain uses TRBV6-1 and TRBJ2-7, with TRBD1 identical over 8 bases. Germline trimming cut 5 bases from V and 0 bases from J; bases unmatched to any gene: 3. The CDR3 totals 14 residues. CDR1 and CDR2 from the germline V gene are MNHNS and SASEGT. As DNA, the CDR3 is TGTGCCAGCAGTCGGGACAGGAGCTCCTACGAGCAGTACTTC. Translation gives CASSRDRSSYEQYF.

This clone turned up a few times. This sequence joins TRBV4-2 and TRBJ2-1; weak D call: TRBD2 (6 bases). V was clipped by 5 bases and J by 8 bases, with 16 bases between them. CDR1 is LGHNA, CDR2 YNFKEQ, per germline. This CDR3 region has 14 residues. The CDR3 loop is CASSDTGLDHEQFF. As DNA, the CDR3 is TGTGCCAGCAGCGACACGGGACTGGACCATGAGCAGTTCTTC.